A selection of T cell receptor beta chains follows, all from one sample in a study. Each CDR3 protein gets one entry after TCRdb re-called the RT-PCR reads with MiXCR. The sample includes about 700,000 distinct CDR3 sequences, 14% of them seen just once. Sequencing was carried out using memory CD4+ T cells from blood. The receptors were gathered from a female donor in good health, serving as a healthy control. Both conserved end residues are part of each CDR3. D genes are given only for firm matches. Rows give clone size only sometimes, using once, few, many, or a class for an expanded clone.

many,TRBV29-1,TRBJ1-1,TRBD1,CSVGGQGDTEAFF,TGCAGCGTTGGAGGACAGGGGGACACTGAAGCTTTCTTT
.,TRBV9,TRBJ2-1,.,CASSVAQRRGDEQFF,TGTGCCAGCAGCGTAGCCCAGCGGAGAGGCGATGAGCAGTTCTTC
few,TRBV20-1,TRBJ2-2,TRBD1,CSAPGTDLAGELFF,TGCAGTGCGCCCGGGACAGATCTGGCCGGGGAGCTGTTTTTT
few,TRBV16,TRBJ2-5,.,CASSPGRPGETQYF,TGTGCCAGCAGCCCTGGGAGGCCGGGGGAGACCCAGTACTTC
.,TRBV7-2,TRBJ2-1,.,CASRRLGGNEQFF,TGTGCCAGTAGAAGACTTGGGGGCAATGAGCAGTTCTTC
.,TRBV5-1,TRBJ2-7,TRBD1,CASRTGENNAYEQYF,TGCGCCAGCAGGACAGGGGAAAATAACGCCTACGAGCAGTACTTC
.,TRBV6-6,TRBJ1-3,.,CASSYAGINTIYF,TGTGCCAGCAGTTATGCGGGGATCAACACCATATATTTT
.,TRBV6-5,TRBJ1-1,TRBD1,CASSLSYRGNTEAFF,TGTGCCAGCAGTTTATCGTACAGGGGCAACACTGAAGCTTTCTTT
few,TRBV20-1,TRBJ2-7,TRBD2,CSAARRYSGSGYEQYF,TGCAGTGCTGCCCGACGTTACAGCGGGAGTGGGTACGAGCAGTACTTC
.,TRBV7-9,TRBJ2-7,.,CASSSQGFPYEQYF,TGTGCCAGCAGCTCACAGGGTTTCCCCTACGAGCAGTACTTC
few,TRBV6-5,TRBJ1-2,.,CASRGLTYGYTF,TGTGCCAGCAGGGGACTCACCTATGGCTACACCTTC
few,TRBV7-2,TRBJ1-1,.,CASSLYAGGALEAFF,TGTGCCAGCAGCTTATATGCGGGGGGCGCTCTTGAAGCTTTCTTT
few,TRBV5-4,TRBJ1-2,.,CASSARGGGDYGYTF,TGTGCCAGCAGCGCTCGGGGCGGGGGCGACTATGGCTACACCTTC
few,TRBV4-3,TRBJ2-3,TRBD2,CASSQLSTSGRPTSTDTQYF,TGCGCCAGCAGCCAACTTTCGACTAGCGGGAGGCCTACTAGCACAGATACGCAGTATTTT
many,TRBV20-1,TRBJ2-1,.,CSAPRNANEQFF,TGCAGTGCTCCCCGCAATGCCAATGAGCAGTTCTTC
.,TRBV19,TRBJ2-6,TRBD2,CASSSLTSGSSGANVLTF,TGTGCCAGTAGTTCCCTTACTAGCGGGAGCTCTGGGGCCAACGTCCTGACTTTC
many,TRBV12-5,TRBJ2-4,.,CASGLAPDNWQGGPKAKNIQYF,TGTGCTAGTGGTTTGGCCCCCGACAATTGGCAGGGTGGACCCAAAGCCAAAAACATTCAGTACTTC
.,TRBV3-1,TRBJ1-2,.,CASSAIQGDGYTF,TGTGCCAGCAGCGCTATCCAGGGAGATGGCTACACCTTC
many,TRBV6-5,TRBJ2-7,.,CASSPRVGIGHEQYF,TGTGCCAGCAGCCCCCGGGTGGGGATAGGACACGAGCAGTACTTC
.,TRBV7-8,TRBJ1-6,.,CASSKDIRNNSPLHF,TGTGCCAGCAGCAAGGACATCCGAAATAATTCACCCCTCCACTTT